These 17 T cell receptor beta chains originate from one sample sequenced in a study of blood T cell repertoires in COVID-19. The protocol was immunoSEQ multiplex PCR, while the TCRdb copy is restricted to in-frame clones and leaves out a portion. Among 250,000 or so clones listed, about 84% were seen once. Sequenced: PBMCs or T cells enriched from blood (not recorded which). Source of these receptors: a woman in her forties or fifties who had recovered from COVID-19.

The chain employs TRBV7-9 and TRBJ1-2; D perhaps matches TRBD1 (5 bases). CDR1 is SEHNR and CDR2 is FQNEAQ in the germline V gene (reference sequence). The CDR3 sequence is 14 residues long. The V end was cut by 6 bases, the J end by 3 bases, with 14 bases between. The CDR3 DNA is TGTGCCAGCAGTGGACAAGAGGTTCACTATGGCTACACCTTC. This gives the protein CASSGQEVHYGYTF.

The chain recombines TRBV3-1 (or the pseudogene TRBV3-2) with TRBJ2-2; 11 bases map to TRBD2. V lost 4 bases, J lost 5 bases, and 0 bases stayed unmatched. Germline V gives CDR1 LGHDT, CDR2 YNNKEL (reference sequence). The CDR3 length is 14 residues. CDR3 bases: TGTGCCAGCAGCCGACTAGCGGGAACCGGGGAGCTGTTTTTT. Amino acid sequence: CASSRLAGTGELFF.

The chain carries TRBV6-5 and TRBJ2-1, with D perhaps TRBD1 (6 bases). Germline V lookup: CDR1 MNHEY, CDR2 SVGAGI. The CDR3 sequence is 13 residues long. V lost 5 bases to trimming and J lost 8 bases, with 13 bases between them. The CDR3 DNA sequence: TGTGCCAGCAGTAAACAGGGTAGCTATGAGCAGTTCTTC. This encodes CASSKQGSYEQFF.

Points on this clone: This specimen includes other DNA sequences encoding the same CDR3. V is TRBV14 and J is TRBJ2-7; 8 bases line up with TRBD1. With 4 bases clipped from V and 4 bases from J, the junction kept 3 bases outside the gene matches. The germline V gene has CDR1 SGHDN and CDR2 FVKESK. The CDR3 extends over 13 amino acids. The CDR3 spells CASSLGQGYEQYF. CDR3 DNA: TGTGCCAGCAGCCTAGGACAGGGATACGAGCAGTACTTC.

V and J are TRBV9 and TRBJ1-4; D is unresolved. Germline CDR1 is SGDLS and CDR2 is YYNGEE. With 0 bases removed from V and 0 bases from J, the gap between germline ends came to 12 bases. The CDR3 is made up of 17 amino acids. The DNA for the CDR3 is TGTGCCAGCAGCGTAGATTTTCGGGTTGCAACTAATGAAAAACTGTTTTTT. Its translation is CASSVDFRVATNEKLFF.

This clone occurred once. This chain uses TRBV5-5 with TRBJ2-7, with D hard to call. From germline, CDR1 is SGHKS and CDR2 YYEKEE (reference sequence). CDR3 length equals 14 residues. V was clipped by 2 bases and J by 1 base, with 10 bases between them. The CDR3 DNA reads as TGTGCCAGCAGCTTAACGACTGTATCCTACGAGCAGTACTTC. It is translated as CASSLTTVSYEQYF. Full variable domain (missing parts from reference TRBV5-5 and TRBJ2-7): DAGVTQSPTHLIKTRGQQVTLRCSPISGHKSVSWYQQVLGQGPQFIFQYYEKEERGRGNFPDRFSARQFPNYSSELNVNALLLGDSALYLCASSLTTVSYEQYFGPGTRLTVT.

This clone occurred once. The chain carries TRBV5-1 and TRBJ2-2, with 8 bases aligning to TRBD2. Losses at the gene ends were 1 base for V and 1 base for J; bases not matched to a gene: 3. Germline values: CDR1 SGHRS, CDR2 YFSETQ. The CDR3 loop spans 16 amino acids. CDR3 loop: CASSLWLAGNTGELFF. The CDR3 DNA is TGCGCCAGCAGCTTGTGGCTAGCGGGGAACACCGGGGAGCTGTTTTTT.

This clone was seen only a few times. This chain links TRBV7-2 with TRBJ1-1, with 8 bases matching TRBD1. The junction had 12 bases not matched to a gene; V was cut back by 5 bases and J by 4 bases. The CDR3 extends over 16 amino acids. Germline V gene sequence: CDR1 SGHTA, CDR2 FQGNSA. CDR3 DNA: TGTGCCAGCAGCCTCCGGACAGGGTACGGAGGCACTGAAGCTTTCTTT. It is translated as CASSLRTGYGGTEAFF.

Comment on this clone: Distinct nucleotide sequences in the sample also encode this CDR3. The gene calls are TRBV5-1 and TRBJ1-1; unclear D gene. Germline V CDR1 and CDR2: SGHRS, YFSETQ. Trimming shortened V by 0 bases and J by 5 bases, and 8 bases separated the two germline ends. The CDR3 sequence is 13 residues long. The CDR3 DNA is TGCGCCAGCAGCTTGGGCGGTGGGACTGAAGCTTTCTTT. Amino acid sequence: CASSLGGGTEAFF.

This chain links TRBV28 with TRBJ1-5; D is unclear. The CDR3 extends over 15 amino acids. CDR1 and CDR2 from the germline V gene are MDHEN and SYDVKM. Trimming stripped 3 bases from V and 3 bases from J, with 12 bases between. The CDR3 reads CASSLWGGNNQPQHF. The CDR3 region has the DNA TGTGCCAGCAGTTTGTGGGGAGGGAACAATCAGCCCCAGCATTTT. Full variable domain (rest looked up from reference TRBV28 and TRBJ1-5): DVKVTQSSRYLVKRTGEKVFLECVQDMDHENMFWYRQDPGLGLRLIYFSYDVKMKEKGDIPEGYSVSREKKERFSLILESASTNQTSMYLCASSLWGGNNQPQHFGDGTRLSIL.

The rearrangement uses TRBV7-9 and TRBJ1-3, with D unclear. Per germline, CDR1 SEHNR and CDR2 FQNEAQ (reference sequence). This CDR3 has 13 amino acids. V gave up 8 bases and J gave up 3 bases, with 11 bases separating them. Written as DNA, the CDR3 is TGTGCCAGCTACCCACAGCTTGGAAACACCATATATTTT. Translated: CASYPQLGNTIYF.

For the CDR3, the DNA is TGTGCCAGCAGTTACTCGAGCAGGGGGCTTGGAAACACCATATATTTT. Amino acid sequence: CASSYSSRGLGNTIYF. This chain joins TRBV6-5 and TRBJ1-3; TRBD1 matches at 8 bases. Germline values: CDR1 MNHEY, CDR2 SVGAGI. The CDR3 runs 16 residues. The V gene end was trimmed by 0 bases and the J gene end by 3 bases; junction bases not matched to a gene: 4.

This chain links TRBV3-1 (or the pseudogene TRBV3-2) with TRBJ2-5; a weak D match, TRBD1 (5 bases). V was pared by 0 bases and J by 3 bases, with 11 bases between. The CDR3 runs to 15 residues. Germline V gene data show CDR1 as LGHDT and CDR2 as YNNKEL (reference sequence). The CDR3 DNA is TGTGCCAGCAGCCAAGATCCTGCCAGGGAAGAGACCCAGTACTTC. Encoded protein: CASSQDPAREETQYF.

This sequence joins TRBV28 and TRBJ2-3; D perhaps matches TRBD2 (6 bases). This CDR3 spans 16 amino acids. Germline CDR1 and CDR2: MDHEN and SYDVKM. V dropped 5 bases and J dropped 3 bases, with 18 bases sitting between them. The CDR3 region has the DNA TGTGCCAGCAGTAGCCCAGGTGGAGGGGCGACAGATACGCAGTATTTT. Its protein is CASSSPGGGATDTQYF.

CDR3 nucleotides: TGCGCCAGCAGCGCGGGACAGGGGGACACTGAAGCTTTCTTT. It translates to CASSAGQGDTEAFF. This chain uses TRBV5-1 with TRBJ1-1, with TRBD1 matching over 11 bases. Germline CDR1 and CDR2: SGHRS and YFSETQ. The CDR3 is 14 amino acids. The J segment lost 3 bases and the V segment lost 4 bases, leaving 2 bases of the junction unmatched. Based on the CDR3 plus reference TRBV5-1 and TRBJ1-1, the full variable domain is KAGVTQTPRYLIKTRGQQVTLSCSPISGHRSVSWYQQTPGQGLQFLFEYFSETQRNKGNFPGRFSGRQFSNSRSEMNVSTLELGDSALYLCASSAGQGDTEAFFGQGTRLTVV.

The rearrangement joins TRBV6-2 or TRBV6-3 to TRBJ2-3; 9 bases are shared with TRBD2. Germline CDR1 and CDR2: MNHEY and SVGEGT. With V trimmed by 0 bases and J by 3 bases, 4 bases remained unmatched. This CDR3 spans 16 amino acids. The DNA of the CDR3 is TGTGCCAGCAGTTACTCATTGCGGGAGGGAACAGATACGCAGTATTTT. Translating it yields CASSYSLREGTDTQYF.

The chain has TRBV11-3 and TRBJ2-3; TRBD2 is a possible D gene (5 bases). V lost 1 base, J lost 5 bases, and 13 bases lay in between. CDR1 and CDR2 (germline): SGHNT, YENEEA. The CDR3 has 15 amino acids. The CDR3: CASSLGRGSVDTQYF. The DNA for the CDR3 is TGTGCCAGCAGCTTAGGCCGGGGATCCGTAGATACGCAGTATTTT.